Below are 29 T cell receptor beta chains sequenced from a single sample in a study of CD8 T cells in ankylosing spondylitis. TCRdb re-derived calls from the 5' RACE reads in MiXCR, one entry per CDR3 protein. The profile shows some 39,000 distinct CDR3 sequences, about 11% of them singletons. What was sequenced was synovial fluid, either unsorted or a sorted T cell fraction (not recorded which). Receptors were obtained from a male donor with ankylosing spondylitis.

Here the CDR3 DNA reads TGTGCCAGCAGAGAGCGGGGCCCCTACGAGCAGTACTTC. Amino acid sequence: CASRERGPYEQYF. The genes are TRBV6-1 and TRBJ2-7, with 7 bases lining up with TRBD2. V lost 6 bases and J lost 2; bases outside the gene matches: 4. Looked up from germline, CDR1 is MNHNS and CDR2 is SASEGT. The CDR3 loop spans 13 amino acids.

This clonotype showed up just a few times. This chain joins TRBV14 and TRBJ2-7, with D perhaps matching TRBD1 (6 bases). CDR3 length: 16 amino acids. Trimming shortened V by 0 bases and J by 4 bases, and 16 bases separated the two germline ends. Germline loops: CDR1 SGHDN, CDR2 FVKESK. The CDR3 loop reads CASSQEGTGQRYEQYF. In nucleotides, the CDR3 is TGTGCCAGCAGCCAAGAAGGAACAGGGCAACGGTACGAGCAGTACTTC.

This clonotype was counted a few times. V gene TRBV28 combines with J gene TRBJ1-5; D uncertain. The germline CDR1 and CDR2 sequences are MDHEN and SYDVKM. Trimming took 5 bases from V and 4 from J, leaving 15 bases between them. This CDR3 spans 15 amino acids. CDR3 sequence reads: CASSDREGGNQPQHF. DNA for the CDR3: TGTGCCAGCAGTGATAGGGAAGGCGGTAATCAGCCCCAGCATTTT.

Relative to its sample, this clonotype is medium-sized. The chain joins TRBV10-3 to TRBJ2-7; D ambiguous. Germline V gene sequence: CDR1 ENHRY, CDR2 SYGVKD. V lost 0 bases to trimming and J lost 2 bases, with 5 bases between them. CDR3 size: 13 residues. The CDR3 sequence: CAISESSPYEQYF. The CDR3 nucleotides read TGTGCCATCAGTGAGTCTTCCCCCTACGAGCAGTACTTC.

This clonotype was picked up many times. The chain is built from TRBV27 and TRBJ2-6; D is undetermined. CDR1 is MNHEY, CDR2 SMNVEV, per germline (reference sequence). This CDR3 region has 14 residues. Trimming left V 8 bases short and J 2 bases short, with 10 bases between. This chain's CDR3 is CASPSRAGANVLTF. The CDR3 DNA is TGTGCCAGCCCTTCTCGAGCTGGGGCCAACGTCCTGACTTTC.

This clonotype came up many times. V and J are TRBV6-1 and TRBJ2-7; 8 nucleotides match TRBD1. With 8 bases clipped from V and 6 bases from J, the junction kept 18 bases outside the gene matches. The CDR3 is made up of 16 amino acids. The germline V gene has CDR1 MNHNS and CDR2 SASEGT. The CDR3 reads CASAPTRRTGSTEQYF. Written as DNA, the CDR3 is TGTGCCAGCGCTCCAACTAGGAGGACAGGGTCGACCGAGCAGTACTTC.

The chain is built from TRBV9 and TRBJ2-2; either TRBD1 or TRBD2 may supply D (5 bases each). Germline V gene data show CDR1 as SGDLS and CDR2 as YYNGEE. V lost 3 bases to trimming and J lost 1 base, with 13 bases between them. CDR3 length: 16 amino acids. The CDR3 DNA sequence: TGTGCCAGCAGCGGAATGGGACCGCGGAACACCGGGGAGCTGTTTTTT. Translated: CASSGMGPRNTGELFF.

In its sample, this clonotype was seen many times. J is TRBJ2-1 and V is TRBV12-3 or TRBV12-4, with 7 bases fitting TRBD2. V dropped 6 bases and J dropped 7; count of bases not matched to a gene: 9. The CDR3 runs 14 residues. The CDR3 DNA is TGTGCCAGCAGCCCTAGCGGCGGTTGGAATGAGCAGTTCTTC. Encoded protein: CASSPSGGWNEQFF.

This clonotype has ten or more counts. V is TRBV9 and J is TRBJ2-5; a weak D match, TRBD1 (6 bases). This CDR3 is built from 15 residues. The V gene lost 0 bases and the J gene lost 5 bases, with 14 bases spanning the gap. Germline V gene sequence: CDR1 SGDLS, CDR2 YYNGEE. The CDR3 region has the DNA TGTGCCAGCAGCGTAGTCCCAGGGGTGGGTGAGACCCAGTACTTC. Its protein is CASSVVPGVGETQYF.

The rearrangement uses TRBV3-1 and TRBJ2-5; 9 bases are shared with TRBD1. CDR1 is LGHDT and CDR2 is YNNKEL in the germline V gene (reference sequence). V was clipped by 2 bases and J by 5 bases; unmatched bases: 3. This CDR3 is built from 14 residues. The chain's CDR3 is CASSQWTGDETQYF. The CDR3 DNA sequence: TGTGCCAGCAGCCAATGGACAGGGGACGAGACCCAGTACTTC.

This sequence joins TRBV7-8 and TRBJ2-7, with D hard to call. Germline-derived CDR1 and CDR2 are SGHVS and FQNEAQ. Trimming pared 3 bases from V and 3 bases from J, leaving 12 bases between. CDR3 length: 14 residues. The CDR3 sequence: CASSFAAGSYEQYF. CDR3 DNA: TGTGCCAGCAGCTTCGCCGCAGGAAGCTACGAGCAGTACTTC.

This clonotype was seen a handful of times. The rearrangement joins TRBV5-1 to TRBJ2-2; no definite D call. Deletions cut 4 bases from V and 4 bases from J, with 14 bases between. The CDR3 has 15 amino acids. The germline gives CDR1 SGHRS, CDR2 YFSETQ. CDR3 in amino acids: CASSPTPRGTGELFF. The CDR3 nucleotides are TGCGCCAGCAGCCCTACCCCCAGAGGCACCGGGGAGCTGTTTTTT. The complete variable domain, with remaining parts taken from reference TRBV5-1 and TRBJ2-2, reads KAGVTQTPRYLIKTRGQQVTLSCSPISGHRSVSWYQQTPGQGLQFLFEYFSETQRNKGNFPGRFSGRQFSNSRSEMNVSTLELGDSALYLCASSPTPRGTGELFFGEGSRLTVL.

Here the CDR3 DNA reads TGCAGTGCTAGTTCTCGCGGGAGTTTTCGGGAGACCCAGTACTTC. Amino acids: CSASSRGSFRETQYF. The chain links TRBV20-1 to TRBJ2-5; 7 nucleotides align to TRBD2. The CDR3 totals 15 residues. With 3 bases clipped from V and 5 bases from J, the junction kept 12 bases outside the gene matches. Germline-derived CDR1 and CDR2 are DFQATT and SNEGSKA (reference sequence).

This clonotype was seen more than once but under ten times. The rearrangement links TRBV20-1 to TRBJ2-7; 13 nucleotides line up with TRBD2. The CDR3 runs 17 residues. Per the germline V gene, CDR1 is DFQATT and CDR2 is SNEGSKA (reference sequence). Losses at the gene ends were 0 bases for V and 3 bases for J; bases not matched to a gene: 8. CDR3 nucleotides: TGCAGTGCTAGAGATTTACTAGCGGGAGGGTTCAGCTACGAGCAGTACTTC. Translating gives CSARDLLAGGFSYEQYF.

V is TRBV6-2 or TRBV6-3 and J is TRBJ2-3; TRBD1 matches at 8 bases. Germline CDR1 MNHEY, CDR2 SVGEGT. This CDR3 is 15 amino acids long. J was trimmed by 4 bases and V by 6 bases; bases with no gene match: 9. CDR3 loop: CASSPGQGEADTQYF. The CDR3 coding sequence is TGTGCCAGCAGCCCTGGACAGGGAGAGGCAGATACGCAGTATTTT.

The chain recombines TRBV19 with TRBJ1-4, with D unresolved. The CDR3 covers 15 residues. Germline CDR1 reads LNHDA; CDR2 reads SQIVND (reference sequence). V was cut by 0 bases and J by 5 bases, with 10 bases left in between. CDR3 protein: CASSIDRQVNEKLFF. CDR3 nucleotide sequence: TGTGCCAGTAGTATAGATCGTCAGGTGAATGAAAAACTGTTTTTT.

The gene calls are TRBV5-1 and TRBJ2-7; D unresolved. CDR3 length: 13 residues. Per germline, CDR1 SGHRS and CDR2 YFSETQ. V lost 1 base and J lost 1, with 6 bases in between. CDR3 sequence reads: CASSLLGSYEQYF. The CDR3 region has the DNA TGCGCCAGCAGCTTGCTCGGATCCTACGAGCAGTACTTC.

The sample holds a few counts of this clonotype. The chain is built from TRBV27 and TRBJ2-3; D ambiguous. V shed 7 bases and J shed 4 bases, with 21 bases lying between them. In germline, CDR1 is MNHEY, CDR2 SMNVEV (reference sequence). The CDR3 is 16 residues long. CDR3 in amino acids: CASIPRSPQVADTQYF. The CDR3 DNA reads as TGTGCCAGCATTCCAAGGTCCCCCCAGGTGGCAGATACGCAGTATTTT.

This clonotype has more than one count but fewer than ten. The J gene is TRBJ2-4, the V gene TRBV5-1; possibly TRBD1 for D (6 bases). The CDR3 extends over 15 amino acids. CDR1 and CDR2 (germline): SGHRS, YFSETQ. V gave up 2 bases and J gave up 5 bases, with 14 bases separating them. CDR3 bases: TGCGCCAGCAGCTTCGGAGACAGGCGACAAAACATTCAGTACTTC. This gives the protein CASSFGDRRQNIQYF.

This clonotype was seen a few times. The chain employs TRBV12-5 and TRBJ2-5; unclear D gene. This CDR3 has 14 amino acids. Germline V lookup: CDR1 LGHNT, CDR2 FRNRAP. Trimming took off 7 bases at V and 5 bases at J, with 17 bases between the two ends. The CDR3 nucleotides read TGTGCTAGTGCCACCTCCTCAGGTCGCGAGACCCAGTACTTC. Translated: CASATSSGRETQYF.

J is TRBJ2-7 and V is TRBV5-1, with 8 nucleotides matching TRBD2. Per the germline V gene, CDR1 is SGHRS and CDR2 is YFSETQ. Trimming cost V 4 bases and J 6 bases; bases outside gene matches: 6. The CDR3 sequence is 13 residues long. The CDR3 reads CASSPSGSGEQYF. The CDR3 DNA follows: TGCGCCAGCAGCCCAAGCGGGAGTGGCGAGCAGTACTTC.

This clonotype appeared many times. It is likely a read error, because the conserved phenylalanine at the end of the CDR3 is missing. No DNA is shown, since the ends of the CDR3 on it are uncertain; the CDR3 is the one TCRdb lists. The rearrangement joins TRBV10-2 to TRBJ2-7; TRBD2, the D gene given by the table, was not confirmed from the DNA. The CDR3 region is 12 residues in length, termini included. Per germline, CDR1 WSHSY and CDR2 SAAADI. CDR3 residues: CASSETRTSANL.

V is TRBV6-2 or TRBV6-3 and J is TRBJ2-6; 7 bases are shared with TRBD1. Germline V gene data show CDR1 as MNHEY and CDR2 as SVGEGT. The CDR3 length is 14 residues. The junction had 4 bases not matched to a gene; V was cut back by 5 bases and J by 6 bases. CDR3 protein: CASSPGTEANVLTF. CDR3 DNA sequence: TGTGCCAGCAGTCCCGGGACAGAGGCCAACGTCCTGACTTTC.

The V gene is TRBV5-4, the J gene TRBJ1-2; D is possibly TRBD1 (5 bases). V dropped 2 bases and J dropped 6 bases, with 14 bases sitting between them. The CDR3 sequence is 14 residues long. CDR1 and CDR2 (germline): SGHNT, YYREEE (reference sequence). The CDR3 DNA is TGTGCCAGCAGCTTATCCCAGGGAGCAGATGGCTACACCTTC. Amino acid sequence: CASSLSQGADGYTF.

This clonotype was picked up many times. The chain couples TRBV5-6 to TRBJ2-3, with 9 bases aligning to TRBD2. The length of the CDR3 is 16 residues. CDR1 is SGHDT, CDR2 YYEEEE, per germline. J lost 3 bases, V lost 6 bases, and 11 bases had no gene match. The CDR3 DNA is TGTGCCAGCACCGACCATAGCGGGAGCGGGACAGATACGCAGTATTTT. This sequence encodes CASTDHSGSGTDTQYF. The entire variable domain, with the rest obtained from reference TRBV5-6 and TRBJ2-3, is as follows: DAGVTQSPTHLIKTRGQQVTLRCSPKSGHDTVSWYQQALGQGPQFIFQYYEEEERQRGNFPDRFSGHQFPNYSSELNVNALLLGDSALYLCASTDHSGSGTDTQYFGPGTRLTVL.

This clonotype was observed a few times. CDR3 coding DNA: TGTGCCAGCAGTTCTCAGGGGCTGGCAGAATGGACCTTC. Its protein product is CASSSQGLAEWTF. The rearrangement links TRBV27 to TRBJ1-2, with a possible D match to TRBD1 (6 bases). Trimming took 4 bases from V and 14 from J, leaving 20 bases between them. The germline CDR1 and CDR2 sequences are MNHEY and SMNVEV (reference sequence). This CDR3 spans 13 amino acids.

The chain recombines TRBV27 with TRBJ2-7; 7 nucleotides match TRBD2. CDR1 and CDR2 (germline): MNHEY, SMNVEV (reference sequence). The CDR3 covers 14 residues. The J segment lost 5 bases and the V segment lost 4 bases, leaving 8 bases of the junction unmatched. This CDR3 reads CASSSTPAGDEQYF. DNA for the CDR3: TGTGCCAGCAGTTCAACACCCGCGGGGGACGAGCAGTACTTC.

The rearrangement links TRBV7-9 to TRBJ1-4, with a weak D call TRBD1 (6 bases). The CDR3 is made up of 15 amino acids. V was pared by 5 bases and J by 8 bases, with 18 bases between. The germline CDR1 and CDR2 sequences are SEHNR and FQNEAQ (reference sequence). The CDR3 region is CASSPRTDAREKLFF. For the CDR3, the DNA is TGTGCCAGCAGCCCTAGGACAGATGCGAGGGAAAAACTGTTTTTT.

V is TRBV9 and J is TRBJ2-7, with 7 bases that match TRBD2. The CDR3 runs 15 residues. The V gene end was trimmed by 0 bases and the J gene end by 1 base; junction bases not matched to a gene: 4. Germline lookup yields CDR1 SGDLS and CDR2 YYNGEE. The CDR3 bases are TGTGCCAGCAGCGTAGGGGGGGGGGAATCCTACGAGCAGTACTTC. This gives the protein CASSVGGGESYEQYF.